The rows below give T cell receptor beta chains drawn from one sample of a study of control samples from healthy donors and cancer patients. The table came from immunoSEQ multiplex PCR; TCRdb's copy has only in-frame clones and leaves some out. The top ten clones hold around 2.5% of a sample with about 130,000 clones, 90% of them seen once. The sequencing sample was made of blood. All receptors derive from a man younger than 35 in good health. Both conserved end residues are trimmed from each CDR3. A D gene is named only where the DNA matches it firmly.

J,D,V,CDR3
TRBJ2-3,.,TRBV10-3,AISEGSTDTQY
TRBJ2-7,.,TRBV5-1,ASSSPQDYEQY
TRBJ2-5,.,TRBV12-3/TRBV12-4,ASRRTVQETQY
TRBJ2-2,.,TRBV19,ASSILPGTTYTGELF
TRBJ1-1,.,TRBV2,ASSGHSGYTEAF
TRBJ2-3,.,TRBV7-2,ASGVRGTTGTDTQY
TRBJ1-3,.,TRBV10-3,AISVERVTGSGNTIY
TRBJ1-1,TRBD1,TRBV5-6,ASSFRDRHTEAF
TRBJ1-1,.,TRBV6-1,ASSEAVNTEAF
TRBJ1-5,TRBD1,TRBV5-1,ASSEAGGAGQPQH
TRBJ2-5,.,TRBV6-5,AIRLGRGDQETQY
TRBJ2-1,.,TRBV5-6,ASSLARLSPKQF
TRBJ2-5,.,TRBV14,ASSQEDREETQY
TRBJ2-3,TRBD1,TRBV10-3,AIKGTGTTDTQY
TRBJ1-2,.,TRBV9,ASSVGADGYT